The rows below give T cell receptor beta chains drawn from one sample of a study of OX40 agonist ivuxolimab in advanced cancers. Method: immunoSEQ multiplex PCR; TCRdb's copy keeps in-frame clones and lacks some. The sample has tens of thousands of clones, approximately 84% seen once. Material: CD4+ or CD8+ T cells sorted from blood, obtained in a trial of the OX40 agonist ivuxolimab. Receptor source: an adult with an advanced solid tumor such as melanoma, head and neck, liver or kidney cancer. Each CDR3 is given with its conserved first and last residue. The order of the fields is D gene, clone size, V gene, J gene, CDR3 DNA, CDR3 protein. The D gene is left open where the match is weak. Only some rows state a clone size, as once, few, many or a class for expanded clones.

>TRBD2|-|TRBV11-2|TRBJ2-3
TGTGCCAGCAGCGATAGCGGGAAAAGAACAGATACGCAGTATTTT
CASSDSGKRTDTQYF
>-|-|TRBV19|TRBJ2-5
TGTGCCAGTAGTCCCGGACGGGGAGAGACCCAGTACTTC
CASSPGRGETQYF
>TRBD1|-|TRBV5-4|TRBJ1-4
TGTGCCAGCAGCTTCGCCGGGACAGCCCGGGGTCTCTTTAATGAAAAACTGTTTTTT
CASSFAGTARGLFNEKLFF
>TRBD1|-|TRBV7-6|TRBJ2-7
TGTGCCAGCAGCCCAGGGGGCGGCTCCTACGAGCAGTACTTC
CASSPGGGSYEQYF
>-|once|TRBV6-1|TRBJ1-2
TGTGCCAGCAGTCTCGGACGTGGGGGCTACACCTTC
CASSLGRGGYTF
>-|-|TRBV6-1|TRBJ1-1
TGTGCCAGCAGTGAGGGTACTTATGCGGACACTGAAGCTTTCTTT
CASSEGTYADTEAFF
>-|once|TRBV19|TRBJ1-6
TGTGCCAGTAGTTCCCGACAGGCTCTCAATTCACCCCTCCACTTT
CASSSRQALNSPLHF
>-|-|TRBV19|TRBJ1-1
TGTGCCCCCAGAACAGGAGACCGATCTGAAGCTTTCTTT
CAPRTGDRSEAFF
>-|-|TRBV7-2|TRBJ2-1
TGTGCCAGCACCGGAAGGGGGGGGTATTATGAGCAGTTCTTC
CASTGRGGYYEQFF
>-|once|TRBV5-1|TRBJ2-2
TGCGCCAGCAGGCAGCTCACCAACACCGGGGAGCTGTTTTTT
CASRQLTNTGELFF
>-|-|TRBV27|TRBJ1-1
TGTGCCAGCAGTCCTTTAGGGGAATGGGACACTGAAGCTTTCTTT
CASSPLGEWDTEAFF
>-|-|TRBV5-4|TRBJ1-1
TGTGCCAGCAGCTTGGATGGTTCAGTATTCAACACTGAAGCTTTCTTT
CASSLDGSVFNTEAFF
>-|-|TRBV2|TRBJ1-4
TGTGCCAGCAGTGCGGGGCCCCAGGGGACCCTAAATGAAAAACTGTTTTTT
CASSAGPQGTLNEKLFF
>-|-|TRBV9|TRBJ1-2
TGTGCCAGCAGCCCCCGAGGTGGCGGCTACACCTTC
CASSPRGGGYTF
>-|-|TRBV27|TRBJ1-5
TGTGCCAGCAGTACAATCAGAGATCAGCCCCAGCATTTT
CASSTIRDQPQHF
>TRBD1|-|TRBV19|TRBJ2-7
TGTGCCAGTAGTAGACTAGGGACAGGGCACGAGCAGTACTTC
CASSRLGTGHEQYF
>-|once|TRBV7-9|TRBJ1-1
TGTGCCAGCAGCTATGGGGGGCGGTCCACTGAAGCTTTCTTT
CASSYGGRSTEAFF
>-|once|TRBV28|TRBJ1-6
TGTGCCAGCAGTCTAGACCCCAGCTCCTATAATTCACCCCTCCACTTT
CASSLDPSSYNSPLHF
>-|-|TRBV7-6|TRBJ2-7
TGTGCCAGCAGCTTAAGCACAGGTGGACTGGGCGAGCAGTACTTC
CASSLSTGGLGEQYF
>TRBD2|-|TRBV5-1|TRBJ2-2
TGCGCCAGCAGAGCCGGGACTACAAACACCGGGGAGCTGCTTTTT
CASRAGTTNTGELLF
>-|-|TRBV11-3|TRBJ1-1
TGTGCCAGCAGCTTAGGAGGGTTACGCACTGAAGCTTTCTTT
CASSLGGLRTEAFF
>-|-|TRBV28|TRBJ1-5
TGTGCCAGCAAAACGTCGGGTCATCAGCCCCAGCATTTT
CASKTSGHQPQHF
>TRBD2|once|TRBV6-6|TRBJ2-7
TGTGCCAGCAGTTACCCTCCGGGACTAGTGGACTACGAGCAGTACTTC
CASSYPPGLVDYEQYF
>-|once|TRBV15|TRBJ2-1
TGTGCCACCAGCAGAGACCTGATAGTTGAGCAGTTCTTC
CATSRDLIVEQFF
>TRBD1|-|TRBV30|TRBJ1-4
TGTGCCTGGAGTGTAGGAGGGGGCGGTGAAAAACTGTTTTTT
CAWSVGGGGEKLFF
>-|-|TRBV7-2|TRBJ2-2
TGTGCCAGCAGCTTAGACAGTATCACCGGGGAGCTGTTTTTT
CASSLDSITGELFF
>-|few|TRBV5-1|TRBJ2-3
TGCGCCAGCACCCCGACTTCGACTAGCACAGATACGCAGTATTTT
CASTPTSTSTDTQYF
>-|-|TRBV15|TRBJ1-2
TGTGCCACCAGCAGAGATAGGGGTGGCTATGGCTACACCTTC
CATSRDRGGYGYTF
>-|-|TRBV7-8|TRBJ2-1
TGTGCCAGCAGCTTAGAACTAGCTTACTACAATGAGCAGTTCTTC
CASSLELAYYNEQFF
>TRBD1|-|TRBV28|TRBJ1-6
TGTGCCAGCACCATACGTAGGGGGCTAGCTGGCTCACCCCTCCACTTT
CASTIRRGLAGSPLHF
>-|-|TRBV28|TRBJ2-1
TGTGCCAGCAGCCTACAGGTCGGTTACAATGAGCAGTTCTTC
CASSLQVGYNEQFF
>-|few|TRBV5-1|TRBJ2-1
TGCGCCAGCAGCACGGGGCCGTATTTTTACAATGAGCAGTTCTTC
CASSTGPYFYNEQFF
>-|few|TRBV2|TRBJ2-7
TGTGCCAGCAGTCCAATGGGCCTCTCCTACGAGCAGTACTTC
CASSPMGLSYEQYF
>-|-|TRBV5-1|TRBJ2-7
TGCGCCAGCAGCTTAGGGGACGAAAGATCCTACGAGCAGTACTTC
CASSLGDERSYEQYF
>-|-|TRBV19|TRBJ1-1
TGTGCCAGTAGTCCTCGCGCAGGGCTGAACACTGAAGCTTTCTTT
CASSPRAGLNTEAFF
>TRBD1|-|TRBV9|TRBJ1-2
TGTGCCAGCAGCGAAGACAGGGGCCATGGCTACACCTTC
CASSEDRGHGYTF
>-|-|TRBV5-1|TRBJ1-4
TGCGCCAGCAGCTTGTGGGGGACGGATGAAAAACTGTTTTTT
CASSLWGTDEKLFF
>-|-|TRBV9|TRBJ2-1
TGTGCCAGCAGCTTCGGAACTAGGGACTCCGCTGCGGAGCAGTTCTTC
CASSFGTRDSAAEQFF
>-|-|TRBV27|TRBJ2-6
TGTGCCAGCAGTCTGTTATACTCCTCTGGGGCCAACGTCCTGACTTTC
CASSLLYSSGANVLTF
>TRBD1|few|TRBV19|TRBJ1-3
TGTGCCATCGACAGGGGAGGGATCATATATTTT
CAIDRGGIIYF
>-|-|TRBV12-5|TRBJ2-1
TGTGCTAGTGGTTTGGTACCGGGGTTGGGGGGCGAAAGTCGCTACAATGAGCAGTTCTTC
CASGLVPGLGGESRYNEQFF
>-|-|TRBV9|TRBJ2-7
TGTGCCAGCAGCCCCCGATCGGACGGACGGCTAGCCTACGAGCAGTACTTC
CASSPRSDGRLAYEQYF
>-|-|TRBV29-1|TRBJ1-2
TGCAGCGTTGAGCTGGCTAACTATGGCTACACCTTC
CSVELANYGYTF
>-|-|TRBV29-1|TRBJ2-7
TGCAGCGGTTATAGGAACTACGAGCAGTACTTC
CSGYRNYEQYF
>-|-|TRBV6-1|TRBJ1-2
TGTGCCAGCAGCAAGGGGACCTATGGCTACACCTTC
CASSKGTYGYTF
>-|-|TRBV2|TRBJ2-1
TGTGCCAGTCAAGGGGGTAGCTCCTACAATGAGCAGTTCTTC
CASQGGSSYNEQFF
>-|-|TRBV5-1|TRBJ2-7
TGCGCCAGCAGCTTGGGAGGTTTAGCGTGGGGCTACGAGCAGTACTTC
CASSLGGLAWGYEQYF
>-|-|TRBV6-1|TRBJ2-1
TGTGCCAGCAGTGAAGGGTGGAGGGCCTACAATGAGCAGTTCTTC
CASSEGWRAYNEQFF
>-|few|TRBV5-6|TRBJ2-1
TGTGCCAGCAGCTTGTTAGGGGGGGCTGACGCCTACAATGAGCAGTTCTTC
CASSLLGGADAYNEQFF
>-|-|TRBV7-9|TRBJ1-1
TGTGCCAGCAGCTACAGGGAGCTTGGGACTGAAGCTTTCTTT
CASSYRELGTEAFF
>-|-|TRBV7-9|TRBJ2-2
TGTGCCAGCAGCTTAGGTTGGAGGGATCCTCGGGGGAGCACCGGGGAGCTGTTTTTT
CASSLGWRDPRGSTGELFF
>-|-|TRBV5-1|TRBJ2-7
TGCGCCAGCAGCTTGCAACACGGTAGAGCCTACGAGCAGTACTTC
CASSLQHGRAYEQYF
>-|few|TRBV20-1|TRBJ1-2
TGCAGTGCTAGAGATCAAGGGGGCTACACCTTC
CSARDQGGYTF
>-|-|TRBV5-1|TRBJ2-5
TGCGCCAGCAGCTTGTACCGGGGTCAAGAGACCCAGTACTTC
CASSLYRGQETQYF
>-|-|TRBV28|TRBJ2-3
TGTGCCAGCAGTTTCGGTCAGCCAAGCACAGATACGCAGTATTTT
CASSFGQPSTDTQYF